The 3 T cell receptor beta chains listed next were all sequenced from one sample in a study of blood T cells in healthy people across ages. Using a J-beta primer mix together with a sample-barcoded 5' primer, a second PCR was run for roughly 7 to 12 cycles. TCRdb reprocessed the 5' RACE reads with MiXCR, giving one entry per CDR3 protein. The sample lists about 1.6 million distinct CDR3 sequences, roughly a third seen once, with about 11% in the top ten. The sequenced sample was blood. These receptor sequences come from a woman aged 30 to 39 in good health.

Only a few counts were recorded for this clonotype. The gene calls are TRBV6-6 and TRBJ1-2, with TRBD1 as a possible D gene (5 bases). The CDR3 runs 12 residues. Trimming pared 11 bases from V and 1 base from J, leaving 11 bases between. CDR1 is MNHNY and CDR2 is SVGAGI in the germline V gene (reference sequence). CDR3 nucleotides: TGTGCCGCTAAAGGGGTTAACTATGGCTACACCTTC. Its translation is CAAKGVNYGYTF.

Comment on this clonotype: With a much larger clone just one base away, this may be a read error. The chain employs TRBV29-1 and TRBJ2-3, with D unresolved. Germline V gives CDR1 SQVTM, CDR2 ANQGSEA. This CDR3 is built from 14 residues. The CDR3 loop is CSVEDGRTTDTRYF. The CDR3 DNA is TGCAGCGTTGAAGACGGCCGCACCACAGATACGCGGTATTTT.

This clonotype has more than one count but fewer than ten. The chain links TRBV12-3 or TRBV12-4 to TRBJ1-5; D remains unclear. The germline V and J ends were trimmed by 3 bases and 1 base, with 10 bases remaining between them. The CDR3 sequence is 15 residues long. The DNA for the CDR3 is TGTGCCAGCAGTTTCTGGGGATTAAGCAATCAGCCCCAGCATTTT. Its protein product is CASSFWGLSNQPQHF.